This passage covers 19 T cell receptor beta chains from one sample sequenced in a study of radiation and T cells in renal cell carcinoma. Time point in this sample: baseline pretreatment blood. Treatment defined: 15 Gy SBRT to primary tumor, nephrectomy 4 weeks later. Data came from immunoSEQ multiplex PCR; TCRdb stores just in-frame clones and leaves some out. Of 20,000 to 25,000 clones detected, 80% appear once; the ten largest clones hold roughly 39%. This specimen was blood, taken from a patient whose treatment included radiotherapy and nephrectomy. These receptors all stem from a man aged 55 to 70 with renal cell carcinoma.

This clone was detected a few times. The chain uses TRBV14 and TRBJ2-3, with 12 positions matching TRBD2. The CDR3 has 16 residues. The germline gives CDR1 SGHDN, CDR2 FVKESK. The trim removed 4 bases at V and 3 bases at J, leaving 5 bases unmatched. CDR3 sequence: CASSLLAGGLTDTQYF. The CDR3 DNA sequence: TGTGCCAGCAGCCTCCTAGCGGGAGGGCTTACAGATACGCAGTATTTT.

The V call is TRBV19, the J call TRBJ2-3; D not resolved. Trimming cost V 4 bases and J 2 bases, with 10 bases left between them. Germline assignment: CDR1 LNHDA and CDR2 SQIVND (reference sequence). CDR3 size: 14 residues. CDR3 in amino acids: CASSRGADTDTQYF. In DNA form, the CDR3 reads TGTGCCAGTAGTAGAGGTGCTGACACAGATACGCAGTATTTT.

The chain has TRBV5-1 and TRBJ2-1, with D perhaps assigned TRBD1 or TRBD2 (6 bases each). The CDR3 is made up of 16 amino acids. Trimming took off 0 bases at V and 10 bases at J, with 20 bases between the two ends. Germline CDR1 and CDR2: SGHRS and YFSETQ. The CDR3 sequence: CASSLVPGALVGEQFF. In nucleotides, the CDR3 is TGCGCCAGCAGCTTGGTTCCGGGGGCTTTGGTAGGAGAGCAGTTCTTC. Looking up the rest from reference TRBV5-1 and TRBJ2-1 gives the full variable domain: KAGVTQTPRYLIKTRGQQVTLSCSPISGHRSVSWYQQTPGQGLQFLFEYFSETQRNKGNFPGRFSGRQFSNSRSEMNVSTLELGDSALYLCASSLVPGALVGEQFFGPGTRLTVL.

Only a few counts were recorded for this clone. The rearrangement links TRBV30 to TRBJ1-1; D call uncertain. Germline lookup yields CDR1 GTSNPN and CDR2 SVGIG (reference sequence). The CDR3 covers 12 residues. V dropped 0 bases and J dropped 5 bases, with 7 bases sitting between them. The CDR3 sequence: CAWSVLKTEAFF. CDR3 nucleotide sequence: TGTGCCTGGAGTGTACTCAAGACTGAAGCTTTCTTT.

CDR3 sequence reads: CASSFRGGNTEAFF. The CDR3 DNA reads as TGCGCCAGCAGCTTCAGGGGGGGGAACACTGAAGCTTTCTTT. The genes are TRBV5-1 and TRBJ1-1; 7 positions match TRBD1. Germline CDR1 SGHRS, CDR2 YFSETQ. The CDR3 totals 14 residues. The V segment lost 2 bases and the J segment 1 base; nucleotides outside the gene matches: 2.

The rearrangement joins TRBV19 to TRBJ1-5; D is undetermined. Germline lookup yields CDR1 LNHDA and CDR2 SQIVND (reference sequence). The V end lost 6 bases, the J end lost 0 bases, and 3 bases lay between the germline ends. This CDR3 is built from 12 residues. This CDR3 is CASSNSNQPQHF. For the CDR3, the DNA is TGTGCCAGTAGCAATAGCAATCAGCCCCAGCATTTT.

This chain joins TRBV12-5 and TRBJ2-7, with D possibly being TRBD2 (5 bases). This CDR3 has 16 amino acids. Per germline, CDR1 LGHNT and CDR2 FRNRAP. V was pared by 1 base and J by 2 bases, with 15 bases between. The CDR3 reads CASGLAAETGTYEQYF. The CDR3 DNA reads as TGTGCTAGTGGTTTGGCCGCCGAAACGGGAACCTACGAGCAGTACTTC.

This clone came up many times. The identical CDR3 is also encoded by other nucleotide sequences in the sample. The CDR3 sequence is CASSLGHGVNTEAFF. In DNA, the CDR3 is TGCGCCAGCAGCTTGGGACATGGGGTGAACACTGAAGCTTTCTTT. The chain employs TRBV5-1 and TRBJ1-1, with unresolved D. Trimming shortened V by 0 bases and J by 0 bases, and 9 bases separated the two germline ends. CDR1 and CDR2 (germline): SGHRS, YFSETQ. The CDR3 loop spans 15 amino acids.

This chain joins TRBV12-5 and TRBJ1-2; TRBD1 is a possible D gene (5 bases). CDR3 length: 14 amino acids. Trimming took 1 base from V and 8 from J, leaving 14 bases between them. Germline CDR1 reads LGHNT; CDR2 reads FRNRAP. CDR3 protein: CASGLGSGKEGYTF. Written as DNA, the CDR3 is TGTGCTAGTGGTTTGGGTTCAGGGAAAGAAGGCTACACCTTC.

This clone was seen just once. The chain recombines TRBV10-3 with TRBJ2-1, with no clear D. Germline V lookup: CDR1 ENHRY, CDR2 SYGVKD. The CDR3 contains 15 residues. The V end was cut by 4 bases, the J end by 1 base, with 11 bases between. The CDR3 nucleotides read TGTGCCATCAGTGTTTTCACAGCTTCCTACAATGAGCAGTTCTTC. Protein product: CAISVFTASYNEQFF.

The chain links TRBV15 to TRBJ2-5; TRBD2 matches 12 bases. Trimming at V came to 1 base and at J to 5 bases, leaving 2 bases not matched to a gene. The CDR3 is 15 residues long. Germline assignment: CDR1 LNHNV and CDR2 YYDKDF (reference sequence). The CDR3 coding sequence is TGTGCCACCAGCAGAGGGACTAGCGGGGCGGAGACCCAGTACTTC. Its translation is CATSRGTSGAETQYF.

The rearrangement links TRBV10-3 to TRBJ1-1; weak D call: TRBD1 (6 bases). The CDR3 length is 14 residues. Germline lookup yields CDR1 ENHRY and CDR2 SYGVKD. Trimming took off 8 bases at V and 0 bases at J, with 13 bases between the two ends. CDR3 protein: CAIWTENMNTEAFF. The CDR3 region has the DNA TGTGCCATCTGGACAGAGAACATGAACACTGAAGCTTTCTTT.

The chain combines TRBV28 with TRBJ1-2; D call uncertain. Trimming stripped 4 bases from V and 6 bases from J, with 18 bases between. Per germline, CDR1 MDHEN and CDR2 SYDVKM. The CDR3 extends over 15 amino acids. This chain's CDR3 is CASSSQKGKRDGYTF. For the CDR3, the DNA is TGTGCCAGCAGTTCCCAGAAGGGTAAGAGAGATGGCTACACCTTC.

This chain links TRBV2 with TRBJ2-1, with 7 positions matching TRBD2. Germline V gives CDR1 SNHLY, CDR2 FYNNEI. The CDR3 has 17 amino acids. J gave up 3 bases and V 5 bases, and 13 bases lay outside the gene matches. CDR3 DNA: TGTGCCAGCAGTTTGCTTTCAGGCCTAGCGGACTACAATGAGCAGTTCTTC. Translation gives CASSLLSGLADYNEQFF.

The gene calls are TRBV28 and TRBJ2-1; 11 bases fit TRBD2. J lost 8 bases, V lost 4 bases, and 7 bases had no gene match. The CDR3 extends over 15 amino acids. CDR1 and CDR2 from the germline V gene are MDHEN and SYDVKM. CDR3 sequence (DNA): TGTGCCAGCAGTTCAATAGCGGGAGGGGGAGATGAGCAGTTCTTC. Its translation is CASSSIAGGGDEQFF.

This rearrangement joins TRBV11-2 to TRBJ2-3, with a possible D match to TRBD2 (5 bases). CDR3 length: 14 amino acids. Germline CDR1 SGHAT, CDR2 FQNNGV. With 6 bases removed from V and 2 bases from J, the gap between germline ends came to 12 bases. CDR3 nucleotide sequence: TGTGCCAGCAGTCGGGGATTGTACACAGATACGCAGTATTTT. As protein: CASSRGLYTDTQYF.

The chain joins TRBV19 to TRBJ2-2, with no clear D. The V end was cut by 9 bases, the J end by 6 bases, with 8 bases between. The CDR3 loop spans 11 amino acids. CDR1 is LNHDA, CDR2 SQIVND, per germline (reference sequence). As DNA, the CDR3 is TGTGCCAGCCGATACGCCGGGGAGCTGTTTTTT. Encoded protein: CASRYAGELFF.

The rearrangement links TRBV11-2 to TRBJ1-1, with D perhaps TRBD1 (5 bases). The V and J ends lost 7 bases and 0 bases respectively, with 15 bases between them. Per germline, CDR1 SGHAT and CDR2 FQNNGV. This CDR3 region has 15 residues. This CDR3 reads CASNRDGKMNTEAFF. CDR3 bases: TGTGCCAGCAACCGGGACGGGAAAATGAACACTGAAGCTTTCTTT.

This clone was seen a handful of times. The chain links TRBV5-1 to TRBJ2-7; tentative D call: TRBD1 (5 bases). Trimming took 0 bases from V and 1 from J, leaving 11 bases between them. Germline loops: CDR1 SGHRS, CDR2 YFSETQ. The CDR3 runs to 15 residues. CDR3 sequence: CASSLAMGLSYEQYF. DNA for the CDR3: TGCGCCAGCAGCTTGGCGATGGGGCTTTCCTACGAGCAGTACTTC. Full variable domain (rest looked up from reference TRBV5-1 and TRBJ2-7): KAGVTQTPRYLIKTRGQQVTLSCSPISGHRSVSWYQQTPGQGLQFLFEYFSETQRNKGNFPGRFSGRQFSNSRSEMNVSTLELGDSALYLCASSLAMGLSYEQYFGPGTRLTVT.